This T cell receptor (beta chain) was sequenced for a study of T cell responses to AZD1222 COVID-19 vaccine. Details on this clone: The antigen is unknown.

Study-level findings and limits: Vaccine-associated CD4 TCRs spanned spike, dominant at 160-218 and 743-854. Repertoires were collected only later (after the peak T cell response had occurred).

This CDR3 is built from 15 residues. Looked up from germline, CDR1 is LGHDT and CDR2 is YNNKEL (reference sequence). Trimming stripped 4 bases from V and 3 bases from J, with 14 bases between. Measured with immunoSEQ multiplex PCR; TCRdb has only the in-frame clones, and not every one. The sample carries 150,000 or so clones, around 90% recorded once. The sample in question was peripheral blood, obtained 28 days after the second AZD1222 dose. The chain carries TRBV3-1 (or the pseudogene TRBV3-2) and TRBJ2-3; possible D gene TRBD2, 8 bases. This receptor was taken from an adult who received the AZD1222 COVID-19 vaccine. CDR3 residues: CASSRLAGQTDTQYF. Written as DNA, the CDR3 is TGTGCCAGCAGCCGGTTAGCGGGACAGACAGATACGCAGTATTTT.